The rows below give T cell receptor beta chains drawn from one sample of a study of blood T cells in healthy people across ages. TCRdb independently ran MiXCR on the 5' RACE reads; one entry per CDR3 protein. The sample records about 1.8 million distinct CDR3 sequences, roughly 49% being singletons. Sequenced input: blood. These receptors were taken from a woman aged 40 to 50 in good health. Both conserved end residues are part of each CDR3. A D gene is named only where the DNA matches it firmly. For some rows the clone size is stated as once, few or many, or as a class when expanded; others skip it.

V gene	D gene	clone size	CDR3 length	J gene	CDR3 protein	CDR3 DNA
TRBV6-2/TRBV6-3	NA	few	13	TRBJ2-3	CASSAHNTDTQYF	TGTGCCAGCAGTGCCCACAACACAGATACGCAGTATTTT
TRBV6-5	NA	NA	18	TRBJ2-7	CASSSSGVRAQGSYEQYF	TGTGCCAGCAGTTCCTCTGGGGTTAGGGCTCAGGGATCCTACGAGCAGTACTTC
TRBV14	TRBD1	few	19	TRBJ2-6	CASSQDLGQGSSGANVLTF	TGTGCCAGCAGCCAAGACCTCGGACAGGGGAGCTCTGGGGCCAACGTCCTGACTTTC
TRBV3-1	NA	once	14	TRBJ1-2	CASSQAGFNYGYTF	TGTGCCAGCAGCCAAGCTGGGTTTAACTATGGCTACACCTTC
TRBV7-2	NA	NA	18	TRBJ2-6	CASSAEQGSVSGANVLTF	TGTGCCAGCAGCGCCGAACAGGGATCGGTGTCTGGGGCCAACGTCCTGACTTTC
TRBV7-2	TRBD2	many	14	TRBJ2-5	CASSSGLAGGTQYF	TGTGCCAGCAGCTCGGGACTAGCGGGGGGGACCCAGTACTTC
TRBV13	NA	few	14	TRBJ2-5	CASSTAGGKETQYF	TGTGCCAGCAGCACAGCCGGGGGAAAAGAGACCCAGTACTTC
TRBV20-1	NA	NA	13	TRBJ2-7	CSAPARSIGEQYF	TGCAGTGCCCCTGCCCGGTCAATCGGGGAGCAGTACTTC
TRBV6-2/TRBV6-3	NA	NA	14	TRBJ2-7	CASTNTDWSYEQYF	TGTGCCAGCACTAATACGGACTGGAGCTACGAGCAGTACTTC
TRBV28	NA	NA	14	TRBJ2-1	CASKIRSSVNEQFF	TGTGCCAGCAAAATCCGAAGTTCGGTCAATGAGCAGTTCTTC
TRBV6-5	TRBD1	few	15	TRBJ2-7	CASSYTDRVAYEQYF	TGTGCCAGCAGTTACACCGACAGGGTCGCCTACGAGCAGTACTTC
TRBV2	NA	NA	15	TRBJ2-3	CASTPGRRTPDTQYF	TGTGCCAGCACCCCGGGACGGAGGACGCCAGATACGCAGTATTTT
TRBV25-1	NA	NA	15	TRBJ1-4	CASSAPTGTYEKLFF	TGTGCCAGCAGTGCCCCGACAGGAACCTATGAAAAACTGTTTTTT
TRBV7-9	TRBD1	few	15	TRBJ1-2	CASSSGQGRDYGYTF	TGTGCCAGCAGCTCAGGACAGGGAAGAGACTATGGCTACACCTTC
TRBV29-1	NA	few	15	TRBJ2-3	CSVEHVGVSTDTQYF	TGCAGCGTTGAACACGTCGGAGTTAGCACAGATACGCAGTATTTT
TRBV20-1	NA	NA	15	TRBJ1-2	CSALRGLNSNYGYTF	TGCAGTGCGCTGAGAGGCCTAAACTCTAACTATGGCTACACCTTC
TRBV24-1	TRBD1	NA	15	TRBJ2-1	CATSEKPGGLETQFF	TGTGCCACCAGTGAGAAACCAGGGGGTTTAGAGACCCAGTTCTTC
TRBV13	TRBD1	few	13	TRBJ2-1	CACDRDRVNEQFF	TGTGCCTGTGACCGGGACAGGGTCAATGAGCAGTTCTTC
TRBV7-2	TRBD1	NA	20	TRBJ2-3	CASSLPAGQGSTVITDTQYF	TGTGCCAGCAGCCTGCCGGCGGGACAGGGATCGACCGTTATCACAGATACGCAGTATTTT
TRBV9	NA	few	15	TRBJ2-3	CASSSNDGLTDTQYF	TGTGCCAGCAGCTCTAATGACGGCCTCACAGATACGCAGTATTTT
TRBV7-2	TRBD1	once	14	TRBJ1-6	CASSLDQTGSPLHF	TGTGCCAGCAGCTTGGACCAGACAGGGTCCCCCCTCCACTTT
TRBV15	NA	NA	14	TRBJ2-5	CATSTWRAVETQYF	TGTGCCACCAGCACCTGGAGAGCCGTGGAGACCCAGTACTTC
TRBV2	NA	NA	10	TRBJ2-5	CASLAWEQYF	TGTGCCAGTCTTGCATGGGAGCAGTACTTC
TRBV10-3	NA	NA	13	TRBJ2-7	CAISTGQSYEQYF	TGTGCCATCAGTACTGGACAATCCTACGAGCAGTACTTC
TRBV20-1	NA	few	16	TRBJ2-4	CSATPGVALSKNIQYF	TGCAGTGCAACCCCTGGAGTAGCTTTGTCCAAAAACATTCAGTACTTC
TRBV25-1	NA	NA	12	TRBJ2-1	CASSDRREKQFF	TGTGCCAGCAGTGATCGACGAGAGAAGCAGTTCTTC
TRBV6-6	NA	NA	11	TRBJ1-1	CASSYAGEAFF	TGTGCCAGCAGTTACGCAGGTGAAGCTTTCTTT
TRBV20-1	NA	NA	15	TRBJ2-5	CSARDNEATQETQYF	TGCAGTGCTAGAGATAATGAGGCCACCCAAGAGACCCAGTACTTC
TRBV20-1	NA	few	12	TRBJ1-1	CSARTPTGGAFF	TGCAGTGCTAGAACACCGACGGGAGGAGCTTTCTTT
TRBV6-2/TRBV6-3	NA	NA	15	TRBJ2-1	CASSYGGAAYNEQFF	TGTGCCAGCAGTTATGGGGGGGCCGCCTACAATGAGCAGTTCTTC
TRBV5-1	TRBD1	few	15	TRBJ2-7	CASSPGQGRGYEQYF	TGCGCCAGCAGCCCCGGACAGGGGAGAGGTTACGAGCAGTACTTC
TRBV11-1	TRBD2	few	14	TRBJ2-7	CASSERLAGAEQYF	TGTGCCAGCAGCGAGCGCTTAGCGGGGGCCGAGCAGTACTTC
TRBV6-1	NA	NA	13	TRBJ2-7	CASTGTAGYEQYF	TGTGCCAGCACAGGGACCGCAGGCTACGAGCAGTACTTC